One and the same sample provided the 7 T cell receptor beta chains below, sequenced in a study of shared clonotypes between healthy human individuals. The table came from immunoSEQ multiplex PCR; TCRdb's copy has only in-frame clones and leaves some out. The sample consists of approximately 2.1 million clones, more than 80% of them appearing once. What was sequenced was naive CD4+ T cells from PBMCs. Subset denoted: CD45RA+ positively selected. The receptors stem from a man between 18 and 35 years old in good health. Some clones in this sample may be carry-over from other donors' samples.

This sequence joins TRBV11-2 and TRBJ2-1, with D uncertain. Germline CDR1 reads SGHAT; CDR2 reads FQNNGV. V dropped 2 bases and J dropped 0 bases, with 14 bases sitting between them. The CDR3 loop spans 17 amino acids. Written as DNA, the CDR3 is TGTGCCAGCAGCTTACGGCGCCGAATCGCCTCCTACAATGAGCAGTTCTTC. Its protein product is CASSLRRRIASYNEQFF. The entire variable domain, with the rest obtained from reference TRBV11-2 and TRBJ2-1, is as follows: EAGVAQSPRYKIIEKRQSVAFWCNPISGHATLYWYQQILGQGPKLLIQFQNNGVVDDSQLPKDRFSAERLKGVDSTLKIQPAKLEDSAVYLCASSLRRRIASYNEQFFGPGTRLTVL.

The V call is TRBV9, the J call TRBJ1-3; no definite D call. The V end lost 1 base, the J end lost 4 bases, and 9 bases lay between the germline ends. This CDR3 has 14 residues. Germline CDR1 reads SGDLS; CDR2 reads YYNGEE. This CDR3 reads CASSVSPEGNTIYF. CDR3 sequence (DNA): TGTGCCAGCAGCGTATCCCCGGAGGGAAACACCATATATTTT. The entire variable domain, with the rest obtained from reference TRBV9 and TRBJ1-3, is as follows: DSGVTQTPKHLITATGQRVTLRCSPRSGDLSVYWYQQSLDQGLQFLIQYYNGEERAKGNILERFSAQQFPDLHSELNLSSLELGDSALYFCASSVSPEGNTIYFGEGSWLTVV.

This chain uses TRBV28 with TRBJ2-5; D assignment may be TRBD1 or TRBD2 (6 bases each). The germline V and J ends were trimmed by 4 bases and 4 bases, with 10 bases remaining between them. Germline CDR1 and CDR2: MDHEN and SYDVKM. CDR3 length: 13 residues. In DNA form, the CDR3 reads TGTGCCAGCAGTTGGGGGGCGGTAGAGACCCAGTACTTC. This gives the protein CASSWGAVETQYF.

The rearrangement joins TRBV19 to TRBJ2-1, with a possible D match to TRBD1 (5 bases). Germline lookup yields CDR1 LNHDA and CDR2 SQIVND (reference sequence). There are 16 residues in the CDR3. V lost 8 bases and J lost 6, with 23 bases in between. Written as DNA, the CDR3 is TGTGCCAGTTCCATAAGAAGGGGCGCGGACCCCAATGAGCAGTTCTTC. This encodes CASSIRRGADPNEQFF.

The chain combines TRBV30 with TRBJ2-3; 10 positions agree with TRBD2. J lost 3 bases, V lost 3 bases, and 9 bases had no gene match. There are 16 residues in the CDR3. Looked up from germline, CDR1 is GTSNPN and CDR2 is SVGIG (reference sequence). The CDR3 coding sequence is TGTGCCTGGAGGCACCCCAGCGGGAGGGAGACAGATACGCAGTATTTT. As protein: CAWRHPSGRETDTQYF. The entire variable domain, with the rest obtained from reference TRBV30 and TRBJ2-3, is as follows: SQTIHQWPATLVQPVGSPLSLECTVEGTSNPNLYWYRQAAGRGLQLLFYSVGIGQISSEVPQNLSASRPQDRQFILSSKKLLLSDSGFYLCAWRHPSGRETDTQYFGPGTRLTVL.

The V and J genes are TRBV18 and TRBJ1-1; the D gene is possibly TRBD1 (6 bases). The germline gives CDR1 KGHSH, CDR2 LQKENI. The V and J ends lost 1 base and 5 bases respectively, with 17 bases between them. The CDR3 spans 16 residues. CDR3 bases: TGTGCCAGCTCACCACAGTCGGGGGCCCGGGCGACTGAAGCTTTCTTT. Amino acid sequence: CASSPQSGARATEAFF.

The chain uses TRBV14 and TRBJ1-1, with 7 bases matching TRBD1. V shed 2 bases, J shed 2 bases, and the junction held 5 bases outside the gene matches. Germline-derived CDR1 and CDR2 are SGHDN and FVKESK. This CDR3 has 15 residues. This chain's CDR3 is CASSQWGQINTEAFF. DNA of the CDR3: TGTGCCAGCAGCCAATGGGGACAGATTAACACTGAAGCTTTCTTT.